One sample yielded the 2 T cell receptor beta chains listed below, sequenced in a study of T cell changes during pregnancy in multiple sclerosis. The method was immunoSEQ multiplex PCR; TCRdb's version includes in-frame clones alone and lacks a portion of them. The repertoire holds about 21,000 clones, with 75% to 90% as singletons. The sample here was CD4+ T cells from peripheral blood mononuclear cells, taken in the first trimester of pregnancy. The source is a female donor in good health, enrolled as a control in a pregnancy study.

The V and J genes are TRBV19 and TRBJ2-1; D ambiguous. Trimming took off 5 bases at V and 6 bases at J, with 5 bases between the two ends. Germline-derived CDR1 and CDR2 are LNHDA and SQIVND (reference sequence). The CDR3 is 11 amino acids. The CDR3: CASSVLNEQFF. The CDR3 DNA is TGTGCCAGTAGTGTTCTCAATGAGCAGTTCTTC. Variable domain in full (rest from reference TRBV19 and TRBJ2-1): DGGITQSPKYLFRKEGQNVTLSCEQNLNHDAMYWYRQDPGQGLRLIYYSQIVNDFQKGDIAEGYSVSREKKESFPLTVTSAQKNPTAFYLCASSVLNEQFFGPGTRLTVL.

The CDR3 coding sequence is TGTGCCAGCAGTTTAGGGGGGTTAGGAGAGACCCAGTACTTC. Amino acids: CASSLGGLGETQYF. The chain joins TRBV7-3 to TRBJ2-5; D might be TRBD1 or TRBD2, each matching 6 bases. This CDR3 has 14 amino acids. Trimming stripped 6 bases from V and 4 bases from J, with 15 bases between. The germline gives CDR1 SGHTA, CDR2 FQGTGA.